The rows below give T cell receptor beta chains drawn from one sample of a study of shared T cell receptors in the human thymus. Method: immunoSEQ multiplex PCR; TCRdb's copy keeps in-frame clones and lacks some. Here the sample spans 700,000 to 750,000 clones, 80% to 90% being singletons. The same sample was also studied in work on human thymus T cells.

The sequencing input was thymocytes. The receptors derive from a girl in the first two years of life with a congenital heart defect. Both conserved end residues are part of each CDR3. Each record gives: CDR3 length, V gene, J gene, clone size, D gene, CDR3 protein, CDR3 DNA. The D gene is left open where the match is weak. Expanded clones get a size class; other rows say once, few or many, or leave the size out.

len: 17
v_gene: TRBV4-3
j_gene: TRBJ2-7
abundance: -
d_gene: TRBD1
CDR3aa: CASSQTPGTGGTYEQYF
CDR3nt: TGCGCCAGCAGCCAAACCCCCGGGACAGGGGGGACCTACGAGCAGTACTTC

len: 18
v_gene: TRBV4-3
j_gene: TRBJ1-4
abundance: few
d_gene: -
CDR3aa: CASSQVSRNAGANEKLFF
CDR3nt: TGCGCCAGCAGCCAAGTAAGCCGGAACGCAGGGGCTAATGAAAAACTGTTTTTT

len: 18
v_gene: TRBV4-3
j_gene: TRBJ1-4
abundance: -
d_gene: TRBD1
CDR3aa: CASSPKYRDRVVDEKLFF
CDR3nt: TGCGCCAGCAGCCCTAAATACCGGGACAGGGTGGTAGATGAAAAACTGTTTTTT

len: 13
v_gene: TRBV19
j_gene: TRBJ1-1
abundance: -
d_gene: -
CDR3aa: CASYNPLTTEAFF
CDR3nt: TGTGCCAGCTATAATCCCCTCACCACTGAAGCTTTCTTT

len: 17
v_gene: TRBV5-4
j_gene: TRBJ2-2
abundance: once
d_gene: -
CDR3aa: CASSYLDSLVGTGELFF
CDR3nt: TGTGCCAGCAGCTACCTTGACAGTTTAGTTGGCACCGGGGAGCTGTTTTTT

len: 17
v_gene: TRBV4-1
j_gene: TRBJ1-6
abundance: -
d_gene: -
CDR3aa: CASSQGQASSYNSPLHF
CDR3nt: TGCGCCAGCAGCCAAGGACAGGCGAGCTCCTATAATTCACCCCTCCACTTT

len: 15
v_gene: TRBV15
j_gene: TRBJ2-5
abundance: -
d_gene: TRBD2
CDR3aa: CATRRAGGFGETQYF
CDR3nt: TGTGCCACCAGGCGCGCGGGGGGGTTCGGAGAGACCCAGTACTTC

len: 14
v_gene: TRBV6-1
j_gene: TRBJ2-5
abundance: -
d_gene: TRBD2
CDR3aa: CASRLRGGRETQYF
CDR3nt: TGTGCCAGCCGATTGCGGGGGGGCCGTGAGACCCAGTACTTC

len: 16
v_gene: TRBV29-1
j_gene: TRBJ1-1
abundance: -
d_gene: TRBD1
CDR3aa: CSDGDRGRSMNTEAFF
CDR3nt: TGCAGCGATGGAGACAGGGGGCGGTCCATGAACACTGAAGCTTTCTTT

len: 15
v_gene: TRBV29-1
j_gene: TRBJ2-4
abundance: -
d_gene: -
CDR3aa: CSVASSAAGKNIQYF
CDR3nt: TGCAGCGTTGCATCTTCGGCAGCAGGCAAAAACATTCAGTACTTC

len: 13
v_gene: TRBV10-2
j_gene: TRBJ1-2
abundance: -
d_gene: TRBD1
CDR3aa: CASSTGEAYGYTF
CDR3nt: TGCGCCAGCTCGACAGGGGAAGCCTATGGCTACACCTTC

len: 15
v_gene: TRBV28
j_gene: TRBJ2-1
abundance: once
d_gene: -
CDR3aa: CASSFTEGGYNEQFF
CDR3nt: TGTGCCAGCAGTTTCACGGAGGGTGGGTACAATGAGCAGTTCTTC

len: 14
v_gene: TRBV6-5
j_gene: TRBJ2-7
abundance: -
d_gene: -
CDR3aa: CASKTRDFIDEQYF
CDR3nt: TGTGCCAGCAAAACCCGGGACTTCATCGACGAGCAGTACTTC

len: 15
v_gene: TRBV6-5
j_gene: TRBJ2-7
abundance: -
d_gene: -
CDR3aa: CASRPRVQVPYEQYF
CDR3nt: TGTGCCAGCAGACCCCGAGTACAGGTTCCCTACGAGCAGTACTTC

len: 15
v_gene: TRBV5-6
j_gene: TRBJ1-1
abundance: once
d_gene: -
CDR3aa: CASSWSSRENTEAFF
CDR3nt: TGTGCCAGCAGCTGGTCGTCCAGGGAGAACACTGAAGCTTTCTTT

len: 10
v_gene: TRBV29-1
j_gene: TRBJ2-4
abundance: -
d_gene: -
CDR3aa: CSVTVDIQYF
CDR3nt: TGCAGCGTCACTGTGGACATTCAGTACTTC

len: 17
v_gene: TRBV6-1
j_gene: TRBJ1-2
abundance: -
d_gene: -
CDR3aa: CASSELDRQDSDYGYTF
CDR3nt: TGTGCCAGCAGTGAACTGGACCGACAGGACTCGGACTATGGCTACACCTTC

len: 15
v_gene: TRBV6-1
j_gene: TRBJ1-5
abundance: -
d_gene: TRBD1
CDR3aa: CASRTQGVYNQPQHF
CDR3nt: TGTGCCAGCCGAACTCAGGGGGTTTACAATCAGCCCCAGCATTTT

len: 17
v_gene: TRBV5-1
j_gene: TRBJ2-1
abundance: -
d_gene: -
CDR3aa: CASSLEFLGGARNEQFF
CDR3nt: TGCGCCAGCAGCTTGGAGTTTTTGGGGGGGGCTAGGAATGAGCAGTTCTTC

len: 16
v_gene: TRBV5-1
j_gene: TRBJ2-2
abundance: -
d_gene: TRBD2
CDR3aa: CASSSLMGLDGGELFF
CDR3nt: TGCGCCAGCAGCTCACTGATGGGACTAGATGGCGGGGAGCTGTTTTTT

len: 15
v_gene: TRBV7-2
j_gene: TRBJ2-7
abundance: -
d_gene: -
CDR3aa: CASSSDTQSSYEQYF
CDR3nt: TGTGCCAGCAGCTCCGATACCCAGTCCTCCTACGAGCAGTACTTC

len: 11
v_gene: TRBV12-5
j_gene: TRBJ2-5
abundance: -
d_gene: -
CDR3aa: CASGFNETQYF
CDR3nt: TGTGCTAGTGGTTTCAATGAGACCCAGTACTTC

len: 15
v_gene: TRBV5-1
j_gene: TRBJ2-7
abundance: -
d_gene: TRBD2
CDR3aa: CASSRDSGGAHEQYF
CDR3nt: TGCGCCAGCAGCCGGGATAGCGGGGGGGCCCACGAGCAGTACTTC

len: 14
v_gene: TRBV6-5
j_gene: TRBJ1-4
abundance: -
d_gene: TRBD1
CDR3aa: CASSYGTDNEKLFF
CDR3nt: TGTGCCAGCAGTTACGGGACAGATAATGAAAAACTGTTTTTT

len: 17
v_gene: TRBV9
j_gene: TRBJ2-2
abundance: -
d_gene: -
CDR3aa: CASSGGWGHLNTGELFF
CDR3nt: TGTGCCAGCAGCGGGGGTTGGGGACACCTAAACACCGGGGAGCTGTTTTTT

len: 15
v_gene: TRBV18
j_gene: TRBJ1-2
abundance: -
d_gene: -
CDR3aa: CASSPGERTNYGYTF
CDR3nt: TGTGCCAGCTCCCCCGGAGAGAGGACTAACTATGGCTACACCTTC

len: 15
v_gene: TRBV6-4
j_gene: TRBJ2-1
abundance: -
d_gene: -
CDR3aa: CASSDSSEGYNEQFF
CDR3nt: TGTGCCAGCAGTGACTCAAGTGAGGGCTACAATGAGCAGTTCTTC

len: 14
v_gene: TRBV19
j_gene: TRBJ1-1
abundance: few
d_gene: -
CDR3aa: CASSIRGGGTEAFF
CDR3nt: TGTGCCAGTAGTATAAGGGGAGGGGGCACTGAAGCTTTCTTT

len: 14
v_gene: TRBV5-1
j_gene: TRBJ1-1
abundance: -
d_gene: -
CDR3aa: CASSLVGENTEAFF
CDR3nt: TGCGCCAGCAGCTTGGTAGGAGAGAACACTGAAGCTTTCTTT

len: 19
v_gene: TRBV28
j_gene: TRBJ2-4
abundance: -
d_gene: -
CDR3aa: CASSLARGFQGGAKNIQYF
CDR3nt: TGTGCCAGCAGTTTAGCCAGGGGCTTCCAAGGTGGAGCCAAAAACATTCAGTACTTC

len: 16
v_gene: TRBV4-1
j_gene: TRBJ1-1
abundance: -
d_gene: -
CDR3aa: CASSQAARVENTEAFF
CDR3nt: TGCGCCAGCAGCCAAGCCGCCCGGGTCGAGAACACTGAAGCTTTCTTT

len: 13
v_gene: TRBV7-6
j_gene: TRBJ2-7
abundance: -
d_gene: -
CDR3aa: CASSLAEGWEQYF
CDR3nt: TGTGCCAGCAGCTTAGCGGAGGGGTGGGAGCAGTACTTC

len: 13
v_gene: TRBV13
j_gene: TRBJ2-1
abundance: -
d_gene: -
CDR3aa: CASSLEGDNEQFF
CDR3nt: TGTGCCAGCAGCTTGGAGGGAGACAATGAGCAGTTCTTC

len: 15
v_gene: TRBV27
j_gene: TRBJ1-4
abundance: -
d_gene: TRBD1
CDR3aa: CASSLDRSTNEKLFF
CDR3nt: TGTGCCAGCAGTTTGGACAGGTCGACTAATGAAAAACTGTTTTTT

len: 14
v_gene: TRBV5-1
j_gene: TRBJ2-7
abundance: -
d_gene: TRBD1
CDR3aa: CASTTTGGSYEQYF
CDR3nt: TGCGCCAGCACTACGACAGGGGGGTCCTACGAGCAGTACTTC

len: 14
v_gene: TRBV19
j_gene: TRBJ2-7
abundance: -
d_gene: TRBD1
CDR3aa: CASHDRGPSYEQYF
CDR3nt: TGTGCCAGTCACGACAGGGGACCCTCCTACGAGCAGTACTTC

len: 12
v_gene: TRBV7-9
j_gene: TRBJ1-2
abundance: -
d_gene: -
CDR3aa: CASSPTDYGYTF
CDR3nt: TGTGCCAGCAGCCCGACAGACTATGGCTACACCTTC

len: 17
v_gene: TRBV9
j_gene: TRBJ2-5
abundance: -
d_gene: TRBD2
CDR3aa: CASSAAAGLGEGETQYF
CDR3nt: TGTGCCAGCAGCGCCGCCGCAGGACTAGGGGAGGGAGAGACCCAGTACTTC

len: 16
v_gene: TRBV2
j_gene: TRBJ1-2
abundance: -
d_gene: -
CDR3aa: CASSERREGTNYGYTF
CDR3nt: TGTGCCAGCAGTGAGCGCAGGGAAGGTACTAACTATGGCTACACCTTC

len: 18
v_gene: TRBV15
j_gene: TRBJ1-1
abundance: few
d_gene: -
CDR3aa: CATSGRQDRMMTNTEAFF
CDR3nt: TGTGCCACCAGCGGTCGTCAAGACAGAATGATGACGAACACTGAAGCTTTCTTT

len: 16
v_gene: TRBV7-2
j_gene: TRBJ2-3
abundance: -
d_gene: -
CDR3aa: CASSLGLAAELDTQYF
CDR3nt: TGTGCCAGCAGCTTAGGGTTAGCGGCAGAATTAGATACGCAGTATTTT

len: 15
v_gene: TRBV7-9
j_gene: TRBJ2-3
abundance: -
d_gene: TRBD1
CDR3aa: CASSRPGQGGGTQYF
CDR3nt: TGTGCCAGCAGCCGACCGGGACAGGGTGGCGGTACGCAGTATTTT

len: 14
v_gene: TRBV13
j_gene: TRBJ2-7
abundance: -
d_gene: -
CDR3aa: CASSSRLAHYEQYF
CDR3nt: TGTGCCAGCAGCTCCCGTCTAGCACACTACGAGCAGTACTTC

len: 10
v_gene: TRBV20-1
j_gene: TRBJ2-1
abundance: -
d_gene: -
CDR3aa: CSARLNEQFF
CDR3nt: TGCAGTGCTAGACTCAATGAGCAGTTCTTC

len: 15
v_gene: TRBV6-4
j_gene: TRBJ2-2
abundance: -
d_gene: -
CDR3aa: CASSRDTSNTGELFF
CDR3nt: TGTGCCAGCAGTCGGGACACTTCGAACACCGGGGAGCTGTTTTTT

len: 15
v_gene: TRBV18
j_gene: TRBJ1-1
abundance: -
d_gene: -
CDR3aa: CASSPVVVKRSLAFF
CDR3nt: TGTGCCAGCTCACCAGTCGTGGTCAAACGGAGTTTAGCTTTCTTT

len: 18
v_gene: TRBV19
j_gene: TRBJ2-5
abundance: -
d_gene: TRBD2
CDR3aa: CASSIAYLAGGAQETQYF
CDR3nt: TGTGCCAGTAGTATAGCATACCTAGCGGGGGGGGCCCAAGAGACCCAGTACTTC

len: 13
v_gene: TRBV5-1
j_gene: TRBJ1-1
abundance: -
d_gene: -
CDR3aa: CASSLGVNTEAFF
CDR3nt: TGCGCCAGCAGCTTAGGGGTGAACACTGAAGCTTTCTTT

len: 18
v_gene: TRBV14
j_gene: TRBJ1-1
abundance: once
d_gene: -
CDR3aa: CASSQEGPRTRRSTEAFF
CDR3nt: TGTGCCAGCAGCCAAGAGGGCCCCCGGACCAGGAGGTCGACTGAAGCTTTCTTT

len: 14
v_gene: TRBV12-5
j_gene: TRBJ2-5
abundance: -
d_gene: -
CDR3aa: CASGLVHTEETQYF
CDR3nt: TGTGCTAGTGGTTTGGTACACACAGAAGAGACCCAGTACTTC

len: 16
v_gene: TRBV2
j_gene: TRBJ2-7
abundance: few
d_gene: TRBD1
CDR3aa: CASKLGEGQGAYEQYF
CDR3nt: TGTGCCAGCAAATTGGGGGAAGGCCAGGGGGCCTACGAGCAGTACTTC

len: 14
v_gene: TRBV2
j_gene: TRBJ2-7
abundance: -
d_gene: TRBD2
CDR3aa: CAVPGLAGPYEQYF
CDR3nt: TGTGCCGTCCCGGGACTAGCGGGGCCCTACGAGCAGTACTTC

len: 18
v_gene: TRBV18
j_gene: TRBJ1-1
abundance: -
d_gene: TRBD1
CDR3aa: CASSTSNRGRSGNTEAFF
CDR3nt: TGTGCCAGCTCAACATCTAACAGGGGGCGGAGTGGGAACACTGAAGCTTTCTTT

len: 15
v_gene: TRBV19
j_gene: TRBJ2-3
abundance: few
d_gene: TRBD1
CDR3aa: CASSMGQGFTDTQYF
CDR3nt: TGTGCCAGTAGTATGGGACAGGGGTTTACAGATACGCAGTATTTT

len: 15
v_gene: TRBV10-3
j_gene: TRBJ1-6
abundance: -
d_gene: TRBD1
CDR3aa: CAIRNGQANNSPLHF
CDR3nt: TGTGCCATCAGAAATGGACAGGCTAATAATTCACCCCTCCACTTT

len: 16
v_gene: TRBV29-1
j_gene: TRBJ2-2
abundance: -
d_gene: TRBD2
CDR3aa: CSVGTSGGKYTGELFF
CDR3nt: TGCAGCGTTGGGACTAGCGGGGGGAAATACACCGGGGAGCTGTTTTTT

len: 13
v_gene: TRBV7-8
j_gene: TRBJ1-1
abundance: -
d_gene: -
CDR3aa: CASSRPSNTEAFF
CDR3nt: TGTGCCAGCAGCCGTCCCTCGAACACTGAAGCTTTCTTT

len: 12
v_gene: TRBV12-5
j_gene: TRBJ1-2
abundance: few
d_gene: -
CDR3aa: CASGLTLRDKFF
CDR3nt: TGTGCTAGTGGACTTACCCTCCGGGACAAGTTCTTC